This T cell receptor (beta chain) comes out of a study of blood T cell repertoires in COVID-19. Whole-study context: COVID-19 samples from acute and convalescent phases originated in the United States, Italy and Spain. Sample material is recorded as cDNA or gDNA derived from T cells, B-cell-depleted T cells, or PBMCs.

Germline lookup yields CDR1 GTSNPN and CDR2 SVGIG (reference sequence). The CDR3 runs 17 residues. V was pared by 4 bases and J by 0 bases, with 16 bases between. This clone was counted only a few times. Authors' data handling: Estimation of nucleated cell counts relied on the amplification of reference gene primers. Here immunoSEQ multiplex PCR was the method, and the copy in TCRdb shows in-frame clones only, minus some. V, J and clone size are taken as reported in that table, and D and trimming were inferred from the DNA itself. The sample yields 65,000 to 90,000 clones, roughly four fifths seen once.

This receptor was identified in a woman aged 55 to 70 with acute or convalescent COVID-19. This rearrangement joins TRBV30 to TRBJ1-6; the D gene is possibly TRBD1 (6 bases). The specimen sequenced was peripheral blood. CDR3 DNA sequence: TGTGCCTGGACAGGGACAAGCCCGAGCTCCTATAATTCACCCCTCCACTTT. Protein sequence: CAWTGTSPSSYNSPLHF.